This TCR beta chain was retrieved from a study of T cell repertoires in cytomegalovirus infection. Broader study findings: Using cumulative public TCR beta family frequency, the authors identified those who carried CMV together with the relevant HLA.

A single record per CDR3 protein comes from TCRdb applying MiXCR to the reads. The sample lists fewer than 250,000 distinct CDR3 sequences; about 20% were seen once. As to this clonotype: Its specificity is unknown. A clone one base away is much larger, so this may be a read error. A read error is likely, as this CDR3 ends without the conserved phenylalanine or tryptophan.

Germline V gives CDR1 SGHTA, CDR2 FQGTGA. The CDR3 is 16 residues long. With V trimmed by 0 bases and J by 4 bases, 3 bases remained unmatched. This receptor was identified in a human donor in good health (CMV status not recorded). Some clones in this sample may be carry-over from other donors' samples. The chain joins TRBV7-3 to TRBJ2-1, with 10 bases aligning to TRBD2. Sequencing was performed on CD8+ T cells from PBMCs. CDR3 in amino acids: CASSLTASGGYNEQFL. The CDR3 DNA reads TGTGCCAGCAGCTTAACGGCTAGCGGGGGTTACAATGAGCAGTTCTTG.